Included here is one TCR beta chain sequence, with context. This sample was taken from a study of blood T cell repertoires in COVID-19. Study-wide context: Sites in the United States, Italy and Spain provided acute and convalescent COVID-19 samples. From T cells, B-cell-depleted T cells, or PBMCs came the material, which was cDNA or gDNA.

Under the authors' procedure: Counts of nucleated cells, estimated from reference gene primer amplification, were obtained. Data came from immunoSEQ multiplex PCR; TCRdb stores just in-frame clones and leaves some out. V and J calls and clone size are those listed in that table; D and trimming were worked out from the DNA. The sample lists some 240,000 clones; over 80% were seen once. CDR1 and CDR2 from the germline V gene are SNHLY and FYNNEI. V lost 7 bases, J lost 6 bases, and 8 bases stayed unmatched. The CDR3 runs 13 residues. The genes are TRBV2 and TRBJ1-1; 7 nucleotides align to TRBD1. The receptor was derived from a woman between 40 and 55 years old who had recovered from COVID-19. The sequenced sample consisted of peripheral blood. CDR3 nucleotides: TGTGCCAGCATGGCGGACAGGAGAGCTGAAGCTTTCTTT. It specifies CASMADRRAEAFF.